Listed here are 8 T cell receptor beta chains from one sample, sequenced in a study of molecular identifiers for immune sequencing clone quantification. TCRdb re-derived calls from the PCR reads in MiXCR, one entry per CDR3 protein. In the table there are about 36,000 distinct CDR3 sequences, less than 20% of which are singletons. Sequenced material: naive CD8+ T cells from blood, with Jurkat cell RNA spiked in. Specified subset: FACS-sorted CD8+CD4-CCR7+CD45RA+ naive T cells. The receptors were sampled from a human donor in good health. Some libraries in this study had Jurkat cell RNA spiked in.

This clonotype was detected only a few times. This rearrangement joins TRBV27 to TRBJ2-7; D is unresolved. V gave up 3 bases and J gave up 0 bases, with 6 bases separating them. There are 13 residues in the CDR3. Germline V gene lookup returns CDR1 MNHEY and CDR2 SMNVEV (reference sequence). The CDR3 loop reads CASSLKSSYEQYF. In nucleotides, the CDR3 is TGTGCCAGCAGTTTGAAAAGCTCCTACGAGCAGTACTTC.

This clonotype has at least ten counts. V is TRBV5-1 and J is TRBJ2-7, with D uncertain. CDR1 and CDR2 (germline): SGHRS, YFSETQ. The CDR3 loop spans 15 amino acids. Trimming left V 5 bases short and J 0 bases short, with 15 bases between. The CDR3: CASSPLQTSSYEQYF. DNA of the CDR3: TGCGCCAGCAGTCCTTTACAAACGTCCTCCTACGAGCAGTACTTC. The complete variable domain, with remaining parts taken from reference TRBV5-1 and TRBJ2-7, reads KAGVTQTPRYLIKTRGQQVTLSCSPISGHRSVSWYQQTPGQGLQFLFEYFSETQRNKGNFPGRFSGRQFSNSRSEMNVSTLELGDSALYLCASSPLQTSSYEQYFGPGTRLTVT.

This clonotype was found many times. The chain couples TRBV6-2 or TRBV6-3 to TRBJ1-1; D remains unclear. V lost 9 bases and J 5 bases, leaving 22 bases between the germline ends. The CDR3 is 15 residues long. Per the germline V gene, CDR1 is MNHEY and CDR2 is SVGEGT. In DNA form, the CDR3 reads TGTGCCAGTTCGGCAGTCGGGTCGTCGGGTACTGAAGCTTTCTTT. Its protein is CASSAVGSSGTEAFF.

This clonotype appeared many times. The V and J genes are TRBV27 and TRBJ2-5; weak D call: TRBD1 (5 bases). The germline V gene encodes CDR1 MNHEY and CDR2 SMNVEV (reference sequence). CDR3 length: 16 residues. V was trimmed by 1 base and J by 1 base, leaving 13 bases between them. The CDR3 region is CASSLLGPASQETQYF. The CDR3 DNA is TGTGCCAGCAGTTTATTGGGGCCAGCTAGCCAAGAGACCCAGTACTTC.

This clonotype qualifies as medium-sized. This rearrangement joins TRBV5-1 to TRBJ2-7, with TRBD1 matching over 8 bases. The V gene's germline CDR1 is SGHRS and CDR2 YFSETQ. Germline trimming cut 4 bases from V and 3 bases from J; bases unmatched to any gene: 9. The CDR3 sequence is 15 residues long. The CDR3 DNA reads as TGCGCCAGCAGCCCAACCGCCGGGACAGGCTACGAGCAGTACTTC. Residues: CASSPTAGTGYEQYF.

About this clonotype: The conserved phenylalanine or tryptophan is not found at the CDR3 terminus, so this likely reflects a read error. This chain joins TRBV2 and TRBJ1-1; the D is unclear. Germline V gene data show CDR1 as SNHLY and CDR2 as FYNNEI. The CDR3 is made up of 13 amino acids. The V and J ends lost 2 bases and 6 bases respectively, with 10 bases between them. The CDR3: CASSERVQAEAFS. In DNA form, the CDR3 reads TGTGCCAGCAGTGAACGCGTCCAGGCTGAAGCTTTCTCT.

This clonotype was counted ten times or more. The chain uses TRBV7-9 and TRBJ1-4; weak D call: TRBD1 (5 bases). With 5 bases removed from V and 5 bases from J, the gap between germline ends came to 18 bases. CDR3 size: 16 residues. Germline CDR1 is SEHNR and CDR2 is FQNEAQ (reference sequence). This CDR3 reads CASSGSPDKKNEKLFF. CDR3 in DNA: TGTGCCAGCAGCGGGAGCCCGGACAAGAAGAATGAAAAACTGTTTTTT.

The table lists this clonotype with many counts. The rearrangement links TRBV7-8 to TRBJ1-2; D is unclear. V was shortened by 1 base and J by 0 bases, with 12 bases between the two germline ends. The CDR3 length is 16 residues. Germline loops: CDR1 SGHVS, CDR2 FQNEAQ. The CDR3 DNA reads as TGTGCCAGCAGCTTAGGTCCCCCGAGACCTAACTATGGCTACACCTTC. The encoded protein is CASSLGPPRPNYGYTF.